The rows below give T cell receptor beta chains drawn from one sample of a study of response to subunit inactivated influenza vaccine. TCRdb used MiXCR to reprocess the RT-PCR reads, holding one entry per CDR3 protein. This table holds approximately 700,000 distinct CDR3 sequences, around 14% found once. The source material was PBMCs from blood, sampled around 15 days before vaccination. The origin of the receptors is a man aged 50 or older who received an inactivated influenza vaccine. CDR3s include the opening cysteine and the closing phenylalanine or tryptophan. A D gene is named only where the DNA matches it firmly. Some rows mark clone size as missing; the rest say once, few, many or name a class of expanded clone.

CDR3 length,J gene,D gene,clone size,V gene,CDR3 protein,CDR3 DNA
16,TRBJ1-5,-,few,TRBV10-3,CAISEAGSPLDQPQHF,TGTGCCATCAGTGAGGCGGGCAGCCCCTTGGATCAGCCCCAGCATTTT
15,TRBJ1-1,-,-,TRBV7-9,CASSLWGTQNTEAFF,TGTGCCAGCAGCTTATGGGGGACACAGAACACTGAAGCTTTCTTT
15,TRBJ2-3,TRBD2,few,TRBV15,CATSRETSGRETQYF,TGTGCCACCAGCAGAGAGACTAGCGGGAGGGAAACGCAGTATTTT
14,TRBJ2-2,-,-,TRBV29-1,CSVVGLADTGELFF,TGCAGCGTTGTGGGTCTAGCTGACACCGGGGAGCTGTTTTTT
17,TRBJ2-1,-,few,TRBV4-3,CASSQDPVRGAYNEQFF,TGCGCCAGCAGCCAAGATCCCGTCAGGGGGGCCTACAATGAGCAGTTCTTC
15,TRBJ2-7,-,-,TRBV9,CASSVAPGVGYEQYF,TGTGCCAGCAGCGTAGCTCCGGGAGTCGGGTACGAGCAGTACTTC
17,TRBJ2-3,-,many,TRBV12-3/TRBV12-4,CASRPTWADYSTDTQYF,TGTGCCAGCAGGCCGACTTGGGCAGACTATAGCACAGATACGCAGTATTTT
14,TRBJ2-1,-,few,TRBV6-4,CASSDSDSHNEQFF,TGTGCCAGCAGTGACTCCGACTCTCACAATGAGCAGTTCTTC
16,TRBJ2-3,TRBD2,-,TRBV7-2,CASSAKLAGGTDTQYF,TGTGCCAGCAGCGCCAAACTAGCGGGGGGGACAGATACGCAGTATTTT
15,TRBJ2-7,TRBD2,few,TRBV7-7,CASNPSGEEKPEQYF,TGTGCTAGCAACCCTAGCGGGGAAGAAAAGCCCGAGCAGTACTTC
12,TRBJ1-1,-,few,TRBV3-1,CASSSTNTEAFF,TGTGCCAGCAGCTCGACGAACACTGAAGCTTTCTTT
17,TRBJ1-5,-,few,TRBV7-2,CASSPYLGGGGNQPQHF,TGTGCCAGCAGTCCATATCTGGGGGGGGGAGGGAATCAGCCCCAGCATTTT
15,TRBJ2-1,-,many,TRBV5-1,CASRSSAFSYNEQFF,TGCGCCAGCAGGTCGTCGGCATTCTCCTACAATGAGCAGTTCTTC
15,TRBJ1-5,-,many,TRBV28,CASSLRGYSNQPQHF,TGTGCCAGCAGTTTACGGGGATATAGCAATCAGCCCCAGCATTTT
15,TRBJ2-3,-,few,TRBV5-1,CASSLSEPLPDTQYF,TGCGCCAGCAGCTTAAGCGAGCCCCTCCCAGATACGCAGTATTTT
12,TRBJ2-2,-,many,TRBV7-9,CASTGVPGELFF,TGTGCCAGCACCGGGGTCCCCGGGGAGCTGTTTTTT
16,TRBJ2-5,TRBD1,once,TRBV5-4,CASSSGTGGFQETQYF,TGTGCCAGCAGCAGCGGGACAGGGGGTTTCCAAGAGACCCAGTACTTC
14,TRBJ2-1,-,few,TRBV12-3/TRBV12-4,CASSLARRYNEQFF,TGTGCCAGCAGTTTGGCCAGGAGATACAATGAGCAGTTCTTC
16,TRBJ2-5,TRBD1,-,TRBV24-1,CATSDAGTGTEETQYF,TGTGCCACCAGTGATGCCGGGACAGGAACCGAAGAGACCCAGTACTTC
14,TRBJ2-5,TRBD2,few,TRBV7-2,CASSKGRGSETQYF,TGTGCCAGCAGCAAAGGGAGGGGATCCGAGACCCAGTACTTC
15,TRBJ2-5,TRBD2,many,TRBV28,CASSFPSGSVETQYF,TGTGCCAGCAGTTTCCCTAGCGGTTCAGTGGAGACCCAGTACTTC
14,TRBJ2-5,-,few,TRBV7-9,CASNLVQAQETQYF,TGTGCCAGCAACTTAGTTCAGGCCCAAGAGACCCAGTACTTC
14,TRBJ2-2,TRBD2,many,TRBV5-1,CASSHGGDTGELFF,TGCGCCAGCAGCCATGGGGGGGACACCGGGGAGCTGTTTTTT
14,TRBJ2-7,-,-,TRBV18,CASSPPSSSYEQYF,TGTGCCAGCTCACCACCTTCGAGCTCCTACGAGCAGTACTTC
19,TRBJ2-3,TRBD1,-,TRBV4-2,CASSQGWTGGVPSTDTQYF,TGTGCCAGCAGCCAAGGGTGGACAGGGGGCGTCCCGAGCACAGATACGCAGTATTTT
14,TRBJ2-7,TRBD1,-,TRBV20-1,CSAGTGAFSYEQYF,TGCAGTGCGGGGACAGGGGCCTTCTCCTACGAGCAGTACTTC
13,TRBJ2-1,-,few,TRBV14,CASSQTRYNEQFF,TGTGCCAGCAGCCAAACAAGGTACAATGAGCAGTTCTTC
16,TRBJ2-7,TRBD1,-,TRBV28,CASSAPAGQASREQYF,TGTGCCAGCAGTGCACCCGCGGGACAGGCTTCTCGAGAGCAGTACTTC